The present TCR beta chain was sequenced within a study of CD8 T cells in Susac syndrome. Study results and caveats: The study acknowledged a relatively small number of individuals in its TCR sequencing and HLA analysis.

With random hexamers, reverse transcription was performed on about 0.5 to 1 ug of RNA. Amplification of TCR beta CDR3 by immunoSEQ multiplex PCR spanned 54 Vbeta and 13 Jbeta. TCRdb passed the immunoSEQ multiplex PCR reads through MiXCR, listing each CDR3 protein once. The profile covers nearly 200,000 distinct CDR3 sequences, with roughly 95% appearing a single time and approximately 0.097% taken by the ten largest. The multiple sclerosis control cohort comprised treatment-naive individuals presenting with stable or active relapsing-remitting disease. FACS enriched CD8+ TEMRA cells, while bulk CD8+ and CD4+ were negatively isolated. The V and J ends lost 5 bases and 1 base, in that order; junction bases with no gene match: 7. The CDR3 covers 16 residues. Germline assignment: CDR1 GTSNPN and CDR2 SVGIG (reference sequence). With respect to this clonotype: Antigen unknown.

V gene TRBV30 combines with J gene TRBJ2-3; 12 nucleotides align to TRBD2. The clonotype comes from a human donor with multiple sclerosis. Sequencing was performed on CD4+ T cells from PBMCs. CDR3 sequence: CAWRYLAGGGTDTQYF. Written as DNA, the CDR3 is TGTGCCTGGCGATATCTAGCGGGGGGGGGCACAGATACGCAGTATTTT. The full variable domain, with the rest looked up from reference TRBV30 and TRBJ2-3, is SQTIHQWPATLVQPVGSPLSLECTVEGTSNPNLYWYRQAAGRGLQLLFYSVGIGQISSEVPQNLSASRPQDRQFILSSKKLLLSDSGFYLCAWRYLAGGGTDTQYFGPGTRLTVL.